The source of this T cell receptor beta chain is a study of vaccination and CD4 T cells after COVID-19. At the level of the study: The interval from dose two to post-vaccine sampling had a median of about 72 days, and it ranged from 14 to 241.

The assay that was used to sequence DNA from cultured CD4+ T cells was the Oncomine TCR Beta short-read assay. Cultures of CD4+ T cells served as the source for extracting genomic DNA. TCRdb ran MiXCR on the PCR reads and lists one entry per CDR3 protein. This table holds about 5,600 distinct CDR3 sequences, around 43% found once. Treatment specified: roughly 10-day PBMC culture with coronavirus spike peptide pools or control peptides (ViraFEST assay). Unexposed donor CD4+ T cells predated the COVID-19 pandemic, collected 2011-2018. Days 3 and 7 saw half the medium replaced with fresh IL-2 medium. Concerning this clonotype: Its antigen is undetermined.

Germline V gives CDR1 KGHDR, CDR2 SFDVKD. Trimming left V 3 bases short and J 7 bases short, with 8 bases between. The CDR3 spans 12 residues. The receptor was derived from a human donor in good health. The chain carries TRBV24-1 and TRBJ2-5; D remains unclear. The sample comprised CD4+ T cells from blood, cultured in vitro. The CDR3 reads CATSDAVGTQYF. The CDR3 nucleotides read TGTGCCACCAGTGATGCGGTGGGGACCCAGTACTTC.